The T cell receptor (beta chain) described here comes from a study of blood T cell repertoires in COVID-19 (dated by TCRdb to about 2020). Some background on the complete study: Samples from collaborators originated in the United States, Italy and Spain and spanned both the acute and convalescent phases of COVID-19. The material from the prospective study consisted of cDNA or gDNA derived from T cells, B-cell-depleted T cells, or PBMCs. Subjects who had been exposed to COVID-19, were actively infected with it, or had recovered from it provided the deeply sampled blood TCRbeta repertoires that made up the dataset. A freely available public database, intended as a resource for researchers studying the immune response to SARS-CoV-2, is where the repertoires were released. Samples were obtained from the ongoing ImmuneRACE study (first 160 participants) and from 1,254 subjects provided by 6 global collaborators. A de-identified subject ID, COVID-19 status, age in years and sex were almost always included in the sample metadata. Where available, HLA class I and class II types were obtained from metadata supplied by the sample provider rather than from assay-based typing.

Comment on this clone: Its antigen is currently not known. Base qualities are missing; no much larger clone stands one base away.

Whole blood was collected in K2EDTA tubes by collaborating institutions according to the institutions' own protocols. For TCRbeta analysis, collaborators shipped samples in one of three forms: frozen whole blood, isolated PBMCs, or DNA extracted from either of those sample types. TCRbeta CDR3 regions were amplified from genomic DNA using the immunoSEQ Assay, a bias-controlled multiplex PCR. The published analysis was carried out like this. The number of nucleated cells in each sample was estimated by amplification of reference gene primers within the assay. To quantify the absolute abundance of each unique TCRbeta CDR3 rearrangement, sequence reads were collapsed and filtered. For each sample, productive Simpson clonality was calculated by taking the square root of Simpson's diversity index across productive rearrangements. Imported from immuneACCESS, the table was reduced by TCRdb to in-frame sequences with V and J called. These copies leave out some clones; in studies compared against another copy, an unresolved V gene accounts for under half, and the cause of the remainder is not known. D and trimming come from the DNA, and the V and J calls and clone size come from that table. This sample lists about 170,000 clones; roughly 84% were detected once. The leading ten clones occupy over 9.5% of the sample.

What the study reported, not specific to this receptor: The amount of clinical and demographic metadata varied by source and participant and was provided uncurated.

The CDR3, from cysteine to phenylalanine, totals 14 residues. Only the CDR3 region is kept as DNA, spanning 42 bases read in frame from base 1. V and J are truncated by 1 base and 1 base respectively, leaving an intervening sequence of 6 bases. The germline V gene encodes CDR1 LNHNV and CDR2 YYDKDF (reference sequence). The sequence is built from TRBV15 and TRBJ2-3, with TRBD2 tentatively as D gene (6 bases match). Sequencing was carried out using peripheral blood. The receptor was derived from a woman aged 80 or over with active or convalescent COVID-19. The nucleotide sequence reads as follows: TGTGCCACCAGCAGAGCGGGAGGCACAGATACGCAGTATTTT. Translated, this is CATSRAGGTDTQYF.